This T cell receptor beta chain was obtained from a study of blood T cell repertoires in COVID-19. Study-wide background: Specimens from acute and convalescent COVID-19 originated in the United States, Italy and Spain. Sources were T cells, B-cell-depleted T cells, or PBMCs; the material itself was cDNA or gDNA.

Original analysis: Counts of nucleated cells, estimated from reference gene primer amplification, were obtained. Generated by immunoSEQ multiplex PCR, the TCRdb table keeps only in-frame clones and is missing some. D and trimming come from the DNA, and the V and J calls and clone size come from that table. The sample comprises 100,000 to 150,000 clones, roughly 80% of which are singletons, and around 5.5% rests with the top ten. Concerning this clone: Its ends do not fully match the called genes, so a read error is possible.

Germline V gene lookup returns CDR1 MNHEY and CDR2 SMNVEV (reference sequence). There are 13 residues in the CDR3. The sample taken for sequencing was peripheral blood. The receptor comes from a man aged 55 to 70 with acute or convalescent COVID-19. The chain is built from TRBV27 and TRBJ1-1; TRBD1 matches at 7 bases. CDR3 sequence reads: CASRTGWNPEAFF. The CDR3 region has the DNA TGTGCCAGCAGGACAGGGTGGAACCCTGAAGCTTTCTTT.